Described below is a single T cell receptor beta chain sequence and its context. The antigen is not known. V lost 7 bases and J lost 0, with 14 bases in between. The CDR3 spans 15 residues. The germline V gene has CDR1 SGHNT and CDR2 YYREEE (reference sequence). This sample is part of a study of cytomegalovirus exposure and HLA in healthy donors. Donors had nominal health at sampling but likely had unrecorded immune exposures. In the PCR, 60 Vbeta and 13 Jbeta primers were used. Only in-frame clones appear in the TCRdb table, and some are missing; sequencing was by immunoSEQ multiplex PCR. The repertoire holds some 150,000 clones, with roughly 76% as singletons. Study outcomes and limitations: It is likely that the observed cluster of highly shared sequence variants was a sequencing artifact. The study put around 180 TCR beta chains on its list as cytomegalovirus-associated. When analyzed later, the rates of TCR association showed variation by HLA locus, with DRB1 the most and HLA-C the fewest.

The TCR was taken from a woman between 45 and 60 years old in good health and CMV-seronegative. The V call is TRBV5-4, the J call TRBJ2-1; maybe TRBD2 (6 bases). Sequenced input: PBMCs. CDR3 in DNA: TGTGCCAGCCAGCCGGCGGGGAGCTCCTACAATGAGCAGTTCTTC. Protein: CASQPAGSSYNEQFF.